This passage covers 7 T cell receptor beta chains from one sample sequenced in a study of cytomegalovirus exposure and HLA in healthy donors (dated by TCRdb to about 2017). The method was the immunoSEQ multiplex PCR assay. For the multiplex PCR, a mixture combining 60 forward primers for TCR Vbeta segments and 13 reverse primers for TCR Jbeta segments was used. The clones in this table, taken by TCRdb from immuneACCESS, are in-frame only. Not every clone is retained; where verified, under half of the shortfall comes from an unresolved V gene, and the cause of the rest is unknown. In this sample the table shows a few hundred thousand clones, less than 85% of which occur a single time. The top ten clones comprise 0.22% of the sample. The material sequenced was PBMCs. These receptors were collected from a girl aged 2 to 9 in good health and CMV-seronegative.

The chain has TRBV11-2 and TRBJ1-4; 9 bases are a match to TRBD1. The CDR3 runs 14 residues. V gave up 5 bases and J gave up 14 bases; unmatched junction bases: 12. Germline lookup yields CDR1 SGHAT and CDR2 FQNNGV. The CDR3 protein is CASSHTGTGKRLFF. For the CDR3, the DNA is TGTGCCAGCAGCCACACCGGGACAGGGAAGAGGCTGTTTTTT.

The rearrangement uses TRBV6-1 and TRBJ2-5; possible D gene TRBD1, 6 bases. V lost 8 bases and J 5 bases, leaving 18 bases between the germline ends. Germline V gives CDR1 MNHNS, CDR2 SASEGT. The CDR3 is 14 amino acids. The CDR3 DNA follows: TGTGCCAGCTGGGACACTCTTATTAGGGAGACCCAGTACTTC. Its translation: CASWDTLIRETQYF.

This clone occurred once. V and J are TRBV6-1 and TRBJ2-5; 9 positions match TRBD1. This CDR3 spans 13 amino acids. The germline gives CDR1 MNHNS, CDR2 SASEGT. V shed 6 bases and J 5 bases; nucleotides not matched to a gene: 4. CDR3 sequence (DNA): TGTGCCAGCAGGCCAGACAGGGGGGAGACCCAGTACTTC. This translates into CASRPDRGETQYF.

V and J are TRBV6-1 and TRBJ2-7, with a weak D call TRBD1 (6 bases). From germline, CDR1 is MNHNS and CDR2 SASEGT. The CDR3 spans 12 residues. The V end was cut by 6 bases, the J end by 2 bases, with 8 bases between. The CDR3 bases are TGTGCCAGCAGGGACAGTCCCTACGAGCAGTACTTC. Encoded protein: CASRDSPYEQYF.

The chain combines TRBV19 with TRBJ2-5; perhaps TRBD2 as D (7 bases). The CDR3 runs to 15 residues. Germline CDR1 and CDR2: LNHDA and SQIVND (reference sequence). Trimming cost V 8 bases and J 4 bases, with 20 bases left between them. The CDR3 sequence is CASAGGRGGGETQYF. The CDR3 DNA reads TGTGCCAGTGCCGGGGGGCGTGGAGGAGGAGAGACCCAGTACTTC.

As to this clone: Its ends do not fully match the called genes, so a read error is possible. This chain joins TRBV7-9 and TRBJ1-1; TRBD1 agrees at 7 bases. Germline loops: CDR1 SEHNR, CDR2 FQNEAQ (reference sequence). This CDR3 contains 15 residues. The CDR3 region is CSSSLWTGPNTEAFF. DNA of the CDR3: TGTTCCAGCAGCCTATGGACAGGCCCGAACACTGAAGCTTTCTTT.

To note about this clone: Other DNA sequences of this sample code for an identical CDR3. This chain uses TRBV5-1 with TRBJ1-2, with a possible D match to TRBD1 (5 bases). V gave up 0 bases and J gave up 5 bases, with 11 bases separating them. Germline V gene data show CDR1 as SGHRS and CDR2 as YFSETQ. The CDR3 consists of 14 residues. Here the CDR3 DNA reads TGCGCCAGCAGCTTGGACCGGGGGGATTATGGCTACACCTTC. Its protein product is CASSLDRGDYGYTF. The variable domain in full, with the rest retrieved from reference TRBV5-1 and TRBJ1-2, is KAGVTQTPRYLIKTRGQQVTLSCSPISGHRSVSWYQQTPGQGLQFLFEYFSETQRNKGNFPGRFSGRQFSNSRSEMNVSTLELGDSALYLCASSLDRGDYGYTFGSGTRLTVV.